One and the same sample provided the 11 T cell receptor beta chains below, sequenced in a study of blood T cell repertoires in COVID-19. Produced via immunoSEQ multiplex PCR; TCRdb's table is partial and in-frame only. The data contain 200,000 or so clones, 84% of them singletons. The sample comprised peripheral blood. These receptors originate from a woman younger than 45 who had recovered from COVID-19.

This chain joins TRBV7-3 and TRBJ1-1; D is possibly TRBD1 (6 bases). The germline V and J ends were trimmed by 5 bases and 5 bases, with 18 bases remaining between them. In germline, CDR1 is SGHTA, CDR2 FQGTGA. CDR3 length: 15 residues. CDR3 residues: CASSQGPPGVTEAFF. CDR3 DNA: TGTGCCAGCAGCCAGGGGCCCCCAGGGGTTACTGAAGCTTTCTTT.

This chain connects TRBV28 to TRBJ2-2; 7 bases are shared with TRBD2. The CDR3 loop spans 13 amino acids. V lost 5 bases, J lost 8 bases, and 5 bases stayed unmatched. Looked up from germline, CDR1 is MDHEN and CDR2 is SYDVKM. The CDR3 spells CASSILAEGELFF. CDR3 in DNA: TGTGCCAGCAGTATCCTAGCGGAAGGGGAGCTGTTTTTT.

The chain has TRBV10-3 and TRBJ2-3, with 10 nucleotides matching TRBD2. Germline CDR1 and CDR2: ENHRY and SYGVKD. With 6 bases clipped from V and 1 base from J, the junction kept 4 bases outside the gene matches. CDR3 length: 15 amino acids. CDR3 nucleotide sequence: TGTGCCATCAGGACCGGGACTAGCGGCACAGATACGCAGTATTTT. Its translation: CAIRTGTSGTDTQYF.

The genes are TRBV7-9 and TRBJ2-4, with 9 bases that match TRBD1. The germline CDR1 and CDR2 sequences are SEHNR and FQNEAQ (reference sequence). V lost 1 base to trimming and J lost 7 bases; unmatched junction nucleotides: 11. The CDR3 runs to 17 residues. The CDR3 DNA reads as TGTGCCAGCAGCTTAGTGATCCTCCGGACAGGGGTCAACATTCAGTACTTC. Residues: CASSLVILRTGVNIQYF.

The V call is TRBV29-1, the J call TRBJ2-5; TRBD1 aligns across 10 bases. Germline V lookup: CDR1 SQVTM, CDR2 ANQGSEA. The CDR3 is made up of 13 amino acids. V dropped 7 bases and J dropped 3; count of bases not matched to a gene: 5. The CDR3 nucleotides read TGCAGCGCCACCGGGACAGGGGAAGAGACCCAGTACTTC. Encoded protein: CSATGTGEETQYF.

The rearrangement uses TRBV9 and TRBJ1-1; D may be TRBD1 (6 bases). The CDR3 contains 16 residues. Germline CDR1 SGDLS, CDR2 YYNGEE. The V end lost 3 bases, the J end lost 0 bases, and 15 bases lay between the germline ends. CDR3 coding DNA: TGTGCCAGCAGCGCCCAACAGGGCCGTATGAACACTGAAGCTTTCTTT. Translation gives CASSAQQGRMNTEAFF.

The chain couples TRBV15 to TRBJ1-2; D remains ambiguous. Germline CDR1 and CDR2: LNHNV and YYDKDF (reference sequence). Trimming removed 3 bases at V and 8 bases at J, with 19 bases between. This CDR3 has 15 residues. The CDR3, as DNA: TGTGCCACCAGCAGCAAGGCAGGAGGGTATGGAGGCTACACCTTC. It yields the protein CATSSKAGGYGGYTF. Full variable domain (missing parts from reference TRBV15 and TRBJ1-2): DAMVIQNPRYQVTQFGKPVTLSCSQTLNHNVMYWYQQKSSQAPKLLFHYYDKDFNNEADTPDNFQSRRPNTSFCFLDIRSPGLGDTAMYLCATSSKAGGYGGYTFGSGTRLTVV.

This clone was observed a single time. The chain links TRBV5-6 to TRBJ2-1; 8 bases are a match to TRBD2. Germline values: CDR1 SGHDT, CDR2 YYEEEE. The CDR3 totals 15 residues. The J segment lost 3 bases and the V segment lost 4 bases, leaving 6 bases of the junction unmatched. The CDR3 nucleotides are TGTGCCAGCAGCCCTCCTAGCGGGCTCTACAATGAGCAGTTCTTC. Its translation is CASSPPSGLYNEQFF.

V and J are TRBV11-3 and TRBJ1-1; D gene unclear. Deletions cut 5 bases from V and 3 bases from J, with 13 bases between. CDR3 length: 14 amino acids. Germline V CDR1 and CDR2: SGHNT, YENEEA. The CDR3 spells CASSPGGRYTEAFF. The CDR3 nucleotides read TGTGCCAGCAGCCCCGGAGGTCGGTACACTGAAGCTTTCTTT.

This clone has a count of ten or more. This sample also contains other DNA sequences that code for the same CDR3. The V and J genes are TRBV19 and TRBJ2-3; 7 nucleotides match TRBD2. J was trimmed by 4 bases and V by 5 bases; bases with no gene match: 9. Germline CDR1 is LNHDA and CDR2 is SQIVND (reference sequence). The length of the CDR3 is 15 residues. As DNA, the CDR3 is TGTGCCAGTAGTCCCGGTGGCGGGAGAGCAGATACGCAGTATTTT. It is translated as CASSPGGGRADTQYF.

The chain recombines TRBV28 with TRBJ1-2; no clear D. Germline-derived CDR1 and CDR2 are MDHEN and SYDVKM. This CDR3 region has 13 residues. V was pared by 3 bases and J by 5 bases, with 10 bases between. The CDR3 DNA sequence: TGTGCCAGCAGTTTTAGAGGAACTTATGGCTACACCTTC. Protein sequence: CASSFRGTYGYTF.